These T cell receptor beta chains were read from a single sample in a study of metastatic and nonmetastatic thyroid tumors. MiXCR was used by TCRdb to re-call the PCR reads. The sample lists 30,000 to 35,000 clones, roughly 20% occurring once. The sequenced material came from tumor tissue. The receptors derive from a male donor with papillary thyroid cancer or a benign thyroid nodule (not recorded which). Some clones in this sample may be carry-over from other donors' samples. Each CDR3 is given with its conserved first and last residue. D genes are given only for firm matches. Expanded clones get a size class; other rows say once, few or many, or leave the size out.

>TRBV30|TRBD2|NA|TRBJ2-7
TGTGCCTGGAGCGAGGCGGGGGTACTAGCGGCCTACGAGCAGTACTTC
CAWSEAGVLAAYEQYF
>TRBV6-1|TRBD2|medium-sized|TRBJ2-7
TGTGCCAGCAGTTCCCACAGGACTAGCGGGAGCTACGAGCAGTACTTC
CASSSHRTSGSYEQYF
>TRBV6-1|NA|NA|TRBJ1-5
TGTGCCAACAGTCCCGGCAGGTATCATAGCAATCAGCCCCAGCATTTT
CANSPGRYHSNQPQHF
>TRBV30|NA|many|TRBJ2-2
TGTGCCTGGAGTAGGGGGGGGAACACCGGGGAGCTGTTTTTT
CAWSRGGNTGELFF
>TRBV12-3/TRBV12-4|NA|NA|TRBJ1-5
TGTGCCAGCAGTTTGGGGGGACGGAGAAGGCCCCAGCATTTT
CASSLGGRRRPQHF
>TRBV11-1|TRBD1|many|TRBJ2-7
TGTGCCAGCAGCTTAATCGGGACAGGCGATGCGTACTTC
CASSLIGTGDAYF
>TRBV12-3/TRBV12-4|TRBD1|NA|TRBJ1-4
TGTGCCAGCAGAGGGACAGTGGAAAAACTGTTTTTT
CASRGTVEKLFF
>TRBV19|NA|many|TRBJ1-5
TGTGCCAGTAGTATAGGCCAGGGTGGCCAGCCCCAGCATTTT
CASSIGQGGQPQHF
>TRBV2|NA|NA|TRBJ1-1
TGTGCCAGCAGAAGGAGGGGGGAGGACACTGAAGCTTTCTTT
CASRRRGEDTEAFF
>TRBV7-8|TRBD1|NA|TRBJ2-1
TGTGCCAGCAGCTCCCGGACAGGGAGCTCCTACAATGAGCAGTTCTTC
CASSSRTGSSYNEQFF
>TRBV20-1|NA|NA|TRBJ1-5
TGCAGTGCTCGGAGCGTCGAGGGAACTCAGCCCCAGAATTTT
CSARSVEGTQPQNF
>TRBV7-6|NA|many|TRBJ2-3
TGTGCCAGCAGCTTATTGGGTGAAGATACGCAGTATTTT
CASSLLGEDTQYF
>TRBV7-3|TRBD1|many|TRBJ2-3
TGTGCCAGCAGCAAGTCGGGACAGGCAGGGGCAGATACGCAGTATTTT
CASSKSGQAGADTQYF
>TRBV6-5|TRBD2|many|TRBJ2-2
TGTGCCAGCAGTTACCTCGGACTAGCGATCACCGGGGAGCTGTTTTTT
CASSYLGLAITGELFF
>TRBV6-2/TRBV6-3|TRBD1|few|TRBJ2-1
TGTGCCAGCAAAACCAGGGGGAAGAGCTCCTACAATGAGCAGTCCTTC
CASKTRGKSSYNEQSF
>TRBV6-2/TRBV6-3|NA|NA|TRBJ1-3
TGTGCCAGCAGTTACTCAGCCGCCGGCGGAAACACCATATATTTT
CASSYSAAGGNTIYF
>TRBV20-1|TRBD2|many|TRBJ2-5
TGCAGTGCCCGACTAGCGGGATTCCAAGAGACCCAGTACTTC
CSARLAGFQETQYF
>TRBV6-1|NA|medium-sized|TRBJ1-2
TGTGCCAGCAGTGAATTGCGGGGGGAAGGAGGCTACACCTTC
CASSELRGEGGYTF
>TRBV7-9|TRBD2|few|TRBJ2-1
TGTGCCAGCAGCTTAGGGACTAGCAATGAGCAGTTCTTC
CASSLGTSNEQFF
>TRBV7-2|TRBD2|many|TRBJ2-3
TGTGCCAGCAGCCGGGGTACAGCGGGAGTAGGGACAGATACGCAGTATTTT
CASSRGTAGVGTDTQYF
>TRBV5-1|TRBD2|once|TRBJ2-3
TGCGCCAGCAGCTCACTAGCGGGAAGCACGGATACGCAGTATTTT
CASSSLAGSTDTQYF
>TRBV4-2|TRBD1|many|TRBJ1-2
TGTGCCAGCAGCCAAGGGGACAGGGAATATGGCTACACCTTC
CASSQGDREYGYTF
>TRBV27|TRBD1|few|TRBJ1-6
TGTGCCAGCAGGCGGACAGGGTTGGGAGATTCACCCCTCCACTTT
CASRRTGLGDSPLHF
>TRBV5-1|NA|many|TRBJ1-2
TGCGCCAGCAGCTTGGGGCAACCTCCTAACTATGGCTACACCTTC
CASSLGQPPNYGYTF
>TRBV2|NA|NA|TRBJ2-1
TGTGCCAGCAATCCCGCCACATTTGGCAATGAGCAGTTCTTC
CASNPATFGNEQFF
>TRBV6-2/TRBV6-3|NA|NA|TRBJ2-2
TGTGCCAGCAGCTTCGGGACGCGGGACACCGGGGAGCTGTTTTTT
CASSFGTRDTGELFF
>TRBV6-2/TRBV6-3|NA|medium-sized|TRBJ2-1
TGTGCCAGCAGTTTTATCACGGAGACGGGTGAGCAGTTCTTC
CASSFITETGEQFF
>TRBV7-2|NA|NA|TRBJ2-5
TGTGCCAGCAGCTTAGCTTTCAGGAGTGAGACCCAGTGCTTC
CASSLAFRSETQCF
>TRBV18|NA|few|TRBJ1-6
TGTGCCAGCTCGCAGGACGGGAATTCACCCCTCCACTTT
CASSQDGNSPLHF
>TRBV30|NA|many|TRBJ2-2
TGTGCCTGCGACGACGGGGAGCTGTTTTTT
CACDDGELFF
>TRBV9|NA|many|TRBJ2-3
TGTGCCAGCAGCAAAGGGGGGCAGGGAGCAGATACGCAGTATTTT
CASSKGGQGADTQYF
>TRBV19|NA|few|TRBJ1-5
TGTGCCAGTAGTTCGAGGGGGTCCGCCAATCAGCCCCAGCATTTT
CASSSRGSANQPQHF
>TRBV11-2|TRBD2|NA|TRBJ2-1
TGTGCCAGCAGCACGACTAGCGAAGGTTGGAATGAGCAGTTCTTC
CASSTTSEGWNEQFF
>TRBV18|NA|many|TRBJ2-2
TGTGCCAGCTCACCGCCGCGGAACACCGGGGAGCTGTTTTTT
CASSPPRNTGELFF
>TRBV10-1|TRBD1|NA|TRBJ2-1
TGCGCCAGCAGTGTCGGACAGGGATTCTACAATGAGCAGTTCTTC
CASSVGQGFYNEQFF
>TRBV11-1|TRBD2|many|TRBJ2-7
TGTGCCAGCAGCTTCTCGGGGGGATCCTACGAGCAGTACTTC
CASSFSGGSYEQYF
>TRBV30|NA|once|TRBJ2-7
TGTGCCTGGAGTGTACGGATCGACAACGAGCAGTACTTC
CAWSVRIDNEQYF
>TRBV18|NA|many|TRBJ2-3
TGTGCCAGCTCACCTTCAGATACGCAGTATTTT
CASSPSDTQYF
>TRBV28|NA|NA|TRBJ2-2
TGTGCCAGCAGTTTAGATGGTTTAAGGACCGGGGAGCTGTTTTTT
CASSLDGLRTGELFF
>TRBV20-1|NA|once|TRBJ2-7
TGCAGTGCTAGGTCCGTGGGGGAGCAGTACTTC
CSARSVGEQYF
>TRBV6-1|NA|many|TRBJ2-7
TGTGCCAGCAGTGAATCGAAGTACGAGCAGTACTTC
CASSESKYEQYF
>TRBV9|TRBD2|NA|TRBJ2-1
TGTACCAGCAGCTTAGTAGGACTAGCTGGGGGGGAAAATGAGCAGTTCTTC
CTSSLVGLAGGENEQFF
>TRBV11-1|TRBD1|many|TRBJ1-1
TGTGCCAGCAGCTTAGTGTCCGGGACAGGGAACACTGAAGCTTTCTTT
CASSLVSGTGNTEAFF
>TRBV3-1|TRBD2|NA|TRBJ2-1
TGTGCCAGCATTGGAGCGGGGGGTGCGCCCAATGAGCAGTTCTTC
CASIGAGGAPNEQFF
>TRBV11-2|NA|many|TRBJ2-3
TGTGCCAGCAGCTCTACAGATACGCAGTATTTT
CASSSTDTQYF
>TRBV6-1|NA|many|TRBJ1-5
TGTGCCAGCAGTGAAGTGACAGGCTTGAGCAATCAGCCCCAGCATTTT
CASSEVTGLSNQPQHF
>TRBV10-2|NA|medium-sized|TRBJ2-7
TGCGCCAGCAGTGATCGACTAACCTACGAGCAGTACTTC
CASSDRLTYEQYF
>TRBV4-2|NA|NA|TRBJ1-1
TGTGCCAGCAGCGGACGGTATTTGAACACTGAAGCTTTCTTT
CASSGRYLNTEAFF
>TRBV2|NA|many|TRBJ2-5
TGTGCCAGCGGCCTAGCGTCGGAGACCCAGTACTTC
CASGLASETQYF
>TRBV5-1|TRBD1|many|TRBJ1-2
TGCGCCAGCAGCGACGGGGGACAGGGGGCGGTTGGCTACACCTTC
CASSDGGQGAVGYTF
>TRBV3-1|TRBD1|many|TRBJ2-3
TGTGCCAGCAGCCAAGCCAGGGGGCAAAATACGCAGTATTTT
CASSQARGQNTQYF
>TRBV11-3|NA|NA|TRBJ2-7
TGTGCCAGCAGCTTGGGGACATACGAGCAGTACTTC
CASSLGTYEQYF
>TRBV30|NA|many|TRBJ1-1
TGTGCCCTTGCCCGGGGGAACACTGAAGCTTTCTTT
CALARGNTEAFF
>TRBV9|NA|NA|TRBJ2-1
TGTGCCAGCAGCGTAGAAACCCGGAGCACCTACAATGAGCAGTTCTTC
CASSVETRSTYNEQFF
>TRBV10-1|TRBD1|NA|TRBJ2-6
TGCGCCAGAGGTACCAGGGGGCCTTGGGCCAACGTCCTGACTTTC
CARGTRGPWANVLTF
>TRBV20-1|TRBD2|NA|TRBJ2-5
TGCAGTGCTAGATATCATACGGGAGGAGAGACCCAGTACTTC
CSARYHTGGETQYF
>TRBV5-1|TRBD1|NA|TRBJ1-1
TGCGCCAGCAGCCCCCCGGACAGGGAGAGCACTGAAGCTTTCTTT
CASSPPDRESTEAFF